This TCR beta chain comes out of a study of shared clonotypes between healthy human individuals. Generated by immunoSEQ multiplex PCR, the TCRdb table keeps only in-frame clones and is missing some. The sample yields about 650,000 clones, around 95% seen once. CD45RO-negative cells were positively selected for CCR7, leaving out terminally differentiated effector memory CD45RA+ cells. The sequence was obtained from a woman between 25 and 40 years old in good health. The sequenced sample consisted of naive CD8+ T cells sorted from blood.

CDR3: CASSYSPGSEQYF. DNA of the CDR3: TGTGCCAGCAGTTACTCCCCCGGGTCCGAGCAGTACTTC. This chain links TRBV6-5 with TRBJ2-7; no clear D. V was trimmed by 0 bases and J by 6 bases, leaving 9 bases between them. The CDR3 covers 13 residues. The germline V gene encodes CDR1 MNHEY and CDR2 SVGAGI.